This entry lists 9 T cell receptor beta chains sequenced from one sample in a study of blood T cell repertoires in COVID-19. Measured with immunoSEQ multiplex PCR; TCRdb has only the in-frame clones, and not every one. The sample has hundreds of thousands of clones; roughly 86% are singletons. Specimen: peripheral blood. These receptor sequences come from a woman aged 25 to 45 with COVID-19, enrolled during active disease.

The J gene is TRBJ2-7, the V gene TRBV5-1, with 7 bases fitting TRBD2. The CDR3 is 13 amino acids. V shed 7 bases, J shed 1 base, and the junction held 5 bases outside the gene matches. The germline V gene encodes CDR1 SGHRS and CDR2 YFSETQ. CDR3 sequence reads: CASRSGGSYEQYF. CDR3 nucleotide sequence: TGCGCCAGCCGGTCGGGGGGTTCCTACGAGCAGTACTTC. The whole variable domain, filled in from reference TRBV5-1 and TRBJ2-7, reads KAGVTQTPRYLIKTRGQQVTLSCSPISGHRSVSWYQQTPGQGLQFLFEYFSETQRNKGNFPGRFSGRQFSNSRSEMNVSTLELGDSALYLCASRSGGSYEQYFGPGTRLTVT.

The V call is TRBV2, the J call TRBJ2-3; 10 bases match TRBD2. The CDR3 spans 16 residues. With V trimmed by 0 bases and J by 5 bases, 5 bases remained unmatched. Germline lookup yields CDR1 SNHLY and CDR2 FYNNEI. The CDR3 sequence is CASSEASGGAQDTQYF. The CDR3 nucleotides are TGTGCCAGCAGTGAAGCGAGCGGGGGGGCTCAAGATACGCAGTATTTT.

The chain uses TRBV7-9 and TRBJ1-1; no firm D call. V gave up 4 bases and J gave up 11 bases, with 20 bases separating them. CDR1 and CDR2 from the germline V gene are SEHNR and FQNEAQ (reference sequence). The CDR3 runs 14 residues. CDR3 sequence reads: CASSSTRLGGMAFF. CDR3 coding DNA: TGTGCCAGCAGCTCCACGAGGCTAGGAGGGATGGCTTTCTTT.

The chain has TRBV6-5 and TRBJ1-2; no clear D. The CDR3 consists of 15 residues. The germline V gene encodes CDR1 MNHEY and CDR2 SVGAGI. V lost 2 bases to trimming and J lost 0 bases, with 10 bases between them. CDR3 in DNA: TGTGCCAGCAGTTACACGGCGGGAGCTAACTATGGCTACACCTTC. Translating gives CASSYTAGANYGYTF.

The rearrangement links TRBV28 to TRBJ1-4; TRBD1 aligns across 8 bases. From germline, CDR1 is MDHEN and CDR2 SYDVKM. This CDR3 region has 21 residues. V lost 8 bases, J lost 0 bases, and 23 bases stayed unmatched. CDR3 region: CASSTPWTGILPFATNEKLFF. The DNA of the CDR3 is TGTGCCAGCTCAACCCCATGGACAGGGATTTTGCCCTTTGCAACTAATGAAAAACTGTTTTTT.

The chain has TRBV5-1 and TRBJ2-3, with 7 bases fitting TRBD1. The length of the CDR3 is 15 residues. Looked up from germline, CDR1 is SGHRS and CDR2 is YFSETQ. Losses at the gene ends were 4 bases for V and 2 bases for J; bases not matched to a gene: 7. The CDR3 region has the DNA TGCGCCAGCAGCCCCCGGGACAGAGCCACAGATACGCAGTATTTT. It translates to CASSPRDRATDTQYF.

The rearrangement uses TRBV5-1 and TRBJ1-5, with D possibly being TRBD1 (5 bases). Per germline, CDR1 SGHRS and CDR2 YFSETQ. Trimming left V 4 bases short and J 5 bases short, with 10 bases between. The CDR3 has 13 amino acids. This CDR3 is CASSPGGDQPQHF. Here the CDR3 DNA reads TGCGCCAGCAGCCCGGGGGGAGATCAGCCCCAGCATTTT.

This chain connects TRBV28 to TRBJ1-3; 7 bases agree with TRBD1. V lost 6 bases and J lost 2; bases outside the gene matches: 7. This CDR3 region has 15 residues. Germline CDR1 and CDR2: MDHEN and SYDVKM. CDR3 sequence: CASRWQGDPGNTIYF. The CDR3 nucleotides read TGTGCCAGCAGATGGCAGGGGGACCCTGGAAACACCATATATTTT.

In its sample, this clone was seen once. This CDR3 is CASSYGGGRVDTQYF. CDR3 nucleotides: TGTGCCAGCAGTTACGGCGGGGGACGCGTAGATACGCAGTATTTT. The chain joins TRBV6-5 to TRBJ2-3; 7 bases match TRBD2. Germline CDR1 and CDR2: MNHEY and SVGAGI. CDR3 length equals 15 residues. V trimming: 2 bases; J trimming: 5 bases; junction bases outside the gene matches: 7.